The source of this T cell receptor (beta chain) is a study of T cells in women clearing cervical HPV infection. Points on this clone: With the read ending 3 residues before the CDR3 end, the germline J gene is used to fill in that end.

The germline gives CDR1 SGHTA, CDR2 FQGTGA. Trimming removed 1 base from V and 10 bases from J, with 11 bases in between. This CDR3 spans 14 amino acids. The protocol was immunoSEQ multiplex PCR, while the TCRdb copy is restricted to in-frame clones and leaves out a portion. The specimen's table records some 24,000 clones. The chain couples TRBV7-3 to TRBJ1-6; possibly TRBD1 for D (5 bases). Sequencing was done on a sample of blood buffy coat. The origin of this receptor is a woman aged 18 to 75 with a cervical HPV16 infection that either progressed to CIN3+ or cleared (not recorded which). The CDR3 sequence: CASSLRGEGSPLHF. The sequenced CDR3 bases are TGTGCCAGCAGCTTAAGAGGGGAAGGCTCACCC.